This record looks at one T cell receptor (beta chain) sequence and its context. What it binds is not known. The entry originates in a study of cytomegalovirus exposure and HLA in healthy donors. Overall study findings and caveats: It was reported that the classifier diagnosed cytomegalovirus status with high specificity and sensitivity in both the original and validation cohorts. According to a subsequent analysis, TCR clusters identified in the first cohort showed a tendency to co-occur across the roughly 110 validation repertoires.

The CDR3 has 14 residues. CDR1 is SNHLY, CDR2 FYNNEI, per germline. Trimming at V came to 7 bases and at J to 1 base, leaving 4 bases not matched to a gene. Some clones are missing from TCRdb's copy, which holds only in-frame ones; the method was immunoSEQ multiplex PCR. The repertoire consists of some 78,000 clones, with 90% to 96% occurring once and the leading ten covering 1.6%. The clonotype originates from a man younger than 35 in good health and CMV-seropositive. The source material was PBMCs. The gene calls are TRBV2 and TRBJ1-5, with 7 nucleotides matching TRBD1. Here the CDR3 reads CASTPGQSNQPQHF. The CDR3 region has the DNA TGTGCCAGCACCCCGGGACAGAGCAATCAGCCCCAGCATTTT.